A single sample is the source of the 19 T cell receptor beta chains below, sequenced in a study of blood T cell repertoires in COVID-19. Produced via immunoSEQ multiplex PCR; TCRdb's table is partial and in-frame only. Among more than 150,000 clones listed, roughly 80% were seen once. Sequenced input: peripheral blood. The receptors stem from a woman between 40 and 50 years old with acute or convalescent COVID-19.

The chain links TRBV5-1 to TRBJ1-1; no definite D call. The length of the CDR3 is 15 residues. Germline V gene data show CDR1 as SGHRS and CDR2 as YFSETQ. Trimming removed 0 bases at V and 1 base at J, with 10 bases between. In DNA form, the CDR3 reads TGCGCCAGCAGCTTGGCCCCAACTCAGAACACTGAAGCTTTCTTT. This codes for CASSLAPTQNTEAFF.

The chain joins TRBV4-2 to TRBJ1-6; D gene unclear. Trimming took 0 bases from V and 9 from J, leaving 12 bases between them. The CDR3 runs 15 residues. From germline, CDR1 is LGHNA and CDR2 YNFKEQ. CDR3 in DNA: TGTGCCAGCAGCCAAGAACTGCGCCGAAGTTCACCCCTCCACTTT. Translated, it gives CASSQELRRSSPLHF.

The rearrangement links TRBV28 to TRBJ2-1; 12 positions match TRBD2. V dropped 10 bases and J dropped 6; count of bases not matched to a gene: 7. The CDR3 is 14 residues long. Germline CDR1 MDHEN, CDR2 SYDVKM. CDR3 sequence (DNA): TGTGCCATCAGCACTAGCGGGAGGTCCAATGAGCAGTTCTTC. Its protein is CAISTSGRSNEQFF.

The chain carries TRBV19 and TRBJ2-1, with a possible D match to TRBD1 (6 bases). The V and J ends lost 8 bases and 2 bases respectively, with 16 bases between them. CDR3 length equals 15 residues. CDR1 LNHDA and CDR2 SQIVND come from the germline V gene (reference sequence). Here the CDR3 DNA reads TGTGCCAGTCCACTTCTGGGACATCCCTACAATGAGCAGTTCTTC. It specifies CASPLLGHPYNEQFF.

V gene TRBV5-4 combines with J gene TRBJ2-3; D possibly corresponds to TRBD1 (6 bases). The CDR3 length is 15 residues. Deletions cut 4 bases from V and 1 base from J, with 13 bases between. Germline-derived CDR1 and CDR2 are SGHNT and YYREEE (reference sequence). CDR3 in amino acids: CASSEKQGGTDTQYF. The CDR3 DNA is TGTGCCAGCAGCGAAAAACAGGGAGGCACAGATACGCAGTATTTT.

There are a few counts of this clone. J is TRBJ1-1 and V is TRBV15, with D hard to call. V lost 4 bases and J 0 bases, leaving 9 bases between the germline ends. This CDR3 contains 14 residues. Per the germline V gene, CDR1 is LNHNV and CDR2 is YYDKDF (reference sequence). The CDR3 nucleotides read TGTGCCACCAGCACCGAGAGAGTGAACACTGAAGCTTTCTTT. This gives the protein CATSTERVNTEAFF.

The V and J genes are TRBV6-5 and TRBJ2-2, with 9 bases aligning to TRBD2. Germline trimming cut 8 bases from V and 7 bases from J; bases unmatched to any gene: 8. This CDR3 spans 14 amino acids. CDR1 is MNHEY, CDR2 SVGAGI, per germline. CDR3 coding DNA: TGTGCCAGCTGGCGGGGGGGAGTCGGCGGGGAGCTGTTTTTT. This gives the protein CASWRGGVGGELFF.

The chain combines TRBV19 with TRBJ1-1, with 8 bases aligning to TRBD1. This CDR3 region has 14 residues. V lost 6 bases to trimming and J lost 6 bases; unmatched junction nucleotides: 9. Looked up from germline, CDR1 is LNHDA and CDR2 is SQIVND (reference sequence). CDR3 protein: CASSSGQGEAEAFF. The DNA for the CDR3 is TGTGCCAGTAGCTCCGGACAGGGCGAGGCTGAAGCTTTCTTT.

The table lists this clone with a few counts. CDR3 bases: TGTGCCAGCAGCTCACGGGACACGGACACTGAAGCTTTCTTT. Encoded protein: CASSSRDTDTEAFF. This sequence joins TRBV11-2 and TRBJ1-1; weak D call: TRBD1 (6 bases). The length of the CDR3 is 14 residues. The germline gives CDR1 SGHAT, CDR2 FQNNGV. Trimming cost V 4 bases and J 3 bases, with 12 bases left between them.

The V and J genes are TRBV5-1 and TRBJ2-3; 13 bases align to TRBD2. Germline-derived CDR1 and CDR2 are SGHRS and YFSETQ. The CDR3 sequence is 19 residues long. J was trimmed by 0 bases and V by 4 bases; bases with no gene match: 11. The CDR3 loop is CASSAKLAGGPDSTDTQYF. The CDR3 bases are TGCGCCAGCAGCGCAAAACTAGCGGGGGGGCCGGATAGCACAGATACGCAGTATTTT.

The chain links TRBV2 to TRBJ1-1; the match to TRBD1 covers 8 bases. CDR3 length equals 15 residues. The junction had 7 bases not matched to a gene; V was cut back by 6 bases and J by 1 base. Germline loops: CDR1 SNHLY, CDR2 FYNNEI. CDR3 amino acids: CASRADRVTNTEAFF. The DNA of the CDR3 is TGTGCCAGCAGGGCGGACAGGGTTACGAACACTGAAGCTTTCTTT.

This clone was found once. The J gene is TRBJ2-7, the V gene TRBV11-2, with D perhaps matching TRBD2 (5 bases). Trimming pared 1 base from V and 9 bases from J, leaving 10 bases between. The CDR3 consists of 12 residues. Germline V CDR1 and CDR2: SGHAT, FQNNGV. In DNA form, the CDR3 reads TGTGCCAGCAGCTTAGCGGGTGGAGGGCAGTACTTC. Its translation: CASSLAGGGQYF.

As concerns this clone: Distinct nucleotide sequences in the sample also encode this CDR3. The genes are TRBV3-1 (or the pseudogene TRBV3-2) and TRBJ2-5; 8 nucleotides align to TRBD1. Trimming took 4 bases from V and 5 from J; bases not matched to a gene: 3. Per the germline V gene, CDR1 is LGHDT and CDR2 is YNNKEL (reference sequence). CDR3 length equals 13 residues. Written as DNA, the CDR3 is TGTGCCAGCAGCCTGACAGGGGTCGAGACCCAGTACTTC. Translated, it gives CASSLTGVETQYF.

The chain combines TRBV7-9 with TRBJ1-1; 7 nucleotides align to TRBD1. Germline-derived CDR1 and CDR2 are SEHNR and FQNEAQ (reference sequence). This CDR3 comprises 14 residues. V lost 1 base to trimming and J lost 8 bases; unmatched junction nucleotides: 7. CDR3 protein: CASSLGFLGGEAFF. The CDR3 nucleotides are TGTGCCAGCAGCTTAGGATTTTTAGGGGGCGAAGCTTTCTTT.

The gene calls are TRBV19 and TRBJ1-1; maybe TRBD1 (6 bases). The length of the CDR3 is 14 residues. Germline V gene data show CDR1 as LNHDA and CDR2 as SQIVND (reference sequence). V lost 6 bases and J 0 bases, leaving 11 bases between the germline ends. CDR3 sequence reads: CASRQGSVNTEAFF. CDR3 bases: TGTGCCAGTAGACAGGGATCTGTGAACACTGAAGCTTTCTTT.

This clone was observed a few times. V and J are TRBV19 and TRBJ2-7; possibly TRBD2 for D (6 bases). The CDR3 consists of 15 residues. The V gene lost 10 bases and the J gene lost 7 bases, with 26 bases spanning the gap. The germline CDR1 and CDR2 sequences are LNHDA and SQIVND (reference sequence). The CDR3 here is CATSRDSGPLVEQYF. Written as DNA, the CDR3 is TGTGCCACCAGCCGAGATAGCGGCCCCTTAGTAGAGCAGTACTTC.

This clone was seen only once. The rearrangement uses TRBV5-1 and TRBJ2-3, with TRBD2 identical over 13 bases. In germline, CDR1 is SGHRS, CDR2 YFSETQ. V was pared by 3 bases and J by 5 bases, with 9 bases of the junction left unmatched. The CDR3 consists of 17 residues. The CDR3 DNA is TGCGCCAGCAGCTCTGGACTAGCGGGAGTTGGGGGAGATACGCAGTATTTT. Translation gives CASSSGLAGVGGDTQYF.

This chain connects TRBV7-9 to TRBJ1-1; no clear D. Germline V lookup: CDR1 SEHNR, CDR2 FQNEAQ (reference sequence). Trimming cost V 1 base and J 8 bases, with 8 bases left between them. This CDR3 is built from 12 residues. CDR3 in amino acids: CASSLGREEAFF. The DNA of the CDR3 is TGTGCCAGCAGCTTAGGCCGGGAGGAAGCTTTCTTT.

J is TRBJ2-3 and V is TRBV5-1; 7 bases are a match to TRBD1. The length of the CDR3 is 13 residues. Germline trimming cut 6 bases from V and 7 bases from J; bases unmatched to any gene: 8. Germline CDR1 and CDR2: SGHRS and YFSETQ. CDR3 sequence reads: CASTRGQANTQYF. As DNA, the CDR3 is TGCGCCAGCACCAGAGGACAGGCAAATACGCAGTATTTT.